This paragraph reports one T cell receptor beta chain. Its antigen remains unidentified. One end of the junction does not line up with germline, which may come from a read error. The CDR3 length is 17 residues. CDR1 is DFQATT and CDR2 is SNEGSKA in the germline V gene (reference sequence). This entry belongs to a study of identical twins. Study-wide points: In zero-insertion analyses, partial confounding could arise from invariant MAIT and iNKT cells.

Unique molecular identifiers were present on the cDNA, which also gained a universal primer site by template switching. TCRdb processed the 5' RACE reads anew with MiXCR; each CDR3 protein has one entry. The sample has about 340,000 distinct CDR3 sequences; roughly an eighth are singletons. This same sample was also taken into another study, of yellow fever vaccine responses in identical twins.

The gene calls are TRBV20-1 and TRBJ1-1; 10 positions agree with TRBD1. This sequence originates from a woman between 18 and 29 years old in good health. Sequencing was carried out using CD8+ T cells sorted from blood. The DNA for the CDR3 is TGCAGTGCTAGAGATCGGACAGGGGGAGGTATGAACACTGGAGCTTTCTTT. This translates into CSARDRTGGGMNTGAFF.